The 30 T cell receptor beta chains below come from one sample, sequenced in a study of blood T cell repertoires in COVID-19. TCRdb's copy holds only in-frame clones and misses some; the assay was immunoSEQ multiplex PCR. The repertoire holds 300,000 or so clones, with around 90% as singletons. Sequencing input: peripheral blood. The receptors here all came from a man younger than 35 who had recovered from COVID-19.

This clone was observed a single time. This rearrangement joins TRBV3-1 (or the pseudogene TRBV3-2) to TRBJ1-1; 7 positions match TRBD1. The CDR3 is 14 amino acids. The junction had 9 bases not matched to a gene; V was cut back by 6 bases and J by 5 bases. CDR1 is LGHDT, CDR2 YNNKEL, per germline (reference sequence). The CDR3 region has the DNA TGTGCCAGCAGTCCGACAGGGAGTGTTACTGAAGCTTTCTTT. Amino acid sequence: CASSPTGSVTEAFF.

In its sample, this clone was seen once. CDR3 bases: TGCGCCAGCAGCTTGGTCCAGGGGGAGTCACCCCTCCACTTT. This sequence encodes CASSLVQGESPLHF. The chain uses TRBV5-1 and TRBJ1-6, with 7 bases lining up with TRBD1. The V and J ends lost 0 bases and 10 bases, in that order; junction bases with no gene match: 4. Germline assignment: CDR1 SGHRS and CDR2 YFSETQ. This CDR3 contains 14 residues. Combining the CDR3 with reference TRBV5-1 and TRBJ1-6 gives the whole variable domain KAGVTQTPRYLIKTRGQQVTLSCSPISGHRSVSWYQQTPGQGLQFLFEYFSETQRNKGNFPGRFSGRQFSNSRSEMNVSTLELGDSALYLCASSLVQGESPLHFGNGTRLTVT.

The chain joins TRBV27 to TRBJ1-1, with a weak D call TRBD1 (6 bases). The ends were cut back, 5 bases at V and 5 bases at J, with 12 bases in the middle. The CDR3 sequence is 13 residues long. CDR1 and CDR2 (germline): MNHEY, SMNVEV (reference sequence). The CDR3 coding sequence is TGTGCCAGCAGTCCAACAGGGTATACTGAAGCTTTCTTT. Encoded protein: CASSPTGYTEAFF.

The chain recombines TRBV18 with TRBJ2-7, with a tentative D call TRBD1 (5 bases). Trimming left V 3 bases short and J 0 bases short, with 12 bases between. Germline V CDR1 and CDR2: KGHSH, LQKENI. The CDR3 has 15 residues. The CDR3 sequence is CASSPQGDGSYEQYF. In DNA form, the CDR3 reads TGTGCCAGCTCACCTCAGGGCGACGGCTCCTACGAGCAGTACTTC.

This chain joins TRBV10-3 and TRBJ2-3, with TRBD1 matching 8 bases. V trimming: 2 bases; J trimming: 0 bases; junction bases outside the gene matches: 4. The V gene's germline CDR1 is ENHRY and CDR2 SYGVKD. The CDR3 loop spans 16 amino acids. CDR3 in DNA: TGTGCCATCAGTGAGAGGGGACAGGCTAGCACAGATACGCAGTATTTT. Translated: CAISERGQASTDTQYF.

The genes are TRBV4-2 and TRBJ2-2; D perhaps matches TRBD2 (6 bases). In germline, CDR1 is LGHNA, CDR2 YNFKEQ. This CDR3 is 17 amino acids long. The ends were cut back, 0 bases at V and 2 bases at J, with 13 bases in the middle. The CDR3 spells CASSQELARGNTGELFF. DNA for the CDR3: TGTGCCAGCAGCCAAGAGCTAGCGCGAGGAAACACCGGGGAGCTGTTTTTT.

The V call is TRBV19, the J call TRBJ1-3; D not resolved. The V and J ends lost 3 bases and 0 bases respectively, with 9 bases between them. Germline V gene sequence: CDR1 LNHDA, CDR2 SQIVND (reference sequence). The CDR3 is 15 amino acids. The CDR3 here is CASSIEFSSGNTIYF. The CDR3 nucleotides read TGTGCCAGTAGTATTGAATTTAGCTCTGGAAACACCATATATTTT. Complete variable domain (other parts from reference TRBV19 and TRBJ1-3): DGGITQSPKYLFRKEGQNVTLSCEQNLNHDAMYWYRQDPGQGLRLIYYSQIVNDFQKGDIAEGYSVSREKKESFPLTVTSAQKNPTAFYLCASSIEFSSGNTIYFGEGSWLTVV.

This rearrangement joins TRBV5-1 to TRBJ2-1; D is possibly TRBD2 (6 bases). Trimming shortened V by 7 bases and J by 7 bases, and 15 bases separated the two germline ends. The length of the CDR3 is 13 residues. Per the germline V gene, CDR1 is SGHRS and CDR2 is YFSETQ. The CDR3 here is CASWGVVGNEQFF. Here the CDR3 DNA reads TGCGCCAGCTGGGGGGTAGTTGGTAATGAGCAGTTCTTC.

The V and J genes are TRBV19 and TRBJ1-5; a weak D match, TRBD1 (6 bases). The V end lost 7 bases, the J end lost 0 bases, and 10 bases lay between the germline ends. Germline assignment: CDR1 LNHDA and CDR2 SQIVND (reference sequence). CDR3 length equals 14 residues. CDR3 bases: TGTGCCAGTATAAACAGGGCTAGCAATCAGCCCCAGCATTTT. Encoded protein: CASINRASNQPQHF.

The CDR3 DNA is TGTGCCAGCAGCTCGACCCAGGGTAACAATCAGCCCCAGCATTTT. Protein: CASSSTQGNNQPQHF. The genes are TRBV11-3 and TRBJ1-5; D is possibly TRBD1 (5 bases). Deletions cut 4 bases from V and 3 bases from J, with 13 bases between. The CDR3 runs 15 residues. Germline CDR1 is SGHNT and CDR2 is YENEEA. Filled out from reference TRBV11-3 and TRBJ1-5, the complete variable domain reads EAGVVQSPRYKIIEKKQPVAFWCNPISGHNTLYWYLQNLGQGPELLIRYENEEAVDDSQLPKDRFSAERLKGVDSTLKIQPAELGDSAVYLCASSSTQGNNQPQHFGDGTRLSIL.

The chain uses TRBV27 and TRBJ2-7, with D hard to call. Germline CDR1 reads MNHEY; CDR2 reads SMNVEV (reference sequence). V shed 5 bases and J shed 3 bases, with 11 bases lying between them. The CDR3 is 13 residues long. CDR3 coding DNA: TGTGCCAGCAGTATACAGTCAGACTACGAGCAGTACTTC. Its translation: CASSIQSDYEQYF.

This clone was detected only a few times. The V and J genes are TRBV5-1 and TRBJ1-4; D is ambiguous. Germline V gives CDR1 SGHRS, CDR2 YFSETQ. The CDR3 extends over 17 amino acids. V was cut by 0 bases and J by 0 bases, with 12 bases left in between. The chain's CDR3 is CASSLAWEGATNEKLFF. The CDR3 region has the DNA TGCGCCAGCAGCTTGGCCTGGGAGGGTGCAACTAATGAAAAACTGTTTTTT. Looking up the rest from reference TRBV5-1 and TRBJ1-4 gives the full variable domain: KAGVTQTPRYLIKTRGQQVTLSCSPISGHRSVSWYQQTPGQGLQFLFEYFSETQRNKGNFPGRFSGRQFSNSRSEMNVSTLELGDSALYLCASSLAWEGATNEKLFFGSGTQLSVL.

The chain couples TRBV7-2 to TRBJ2-1, with D perhaps TRBD2 (6 bases). Trimming shortened V by 5 bases and J by 0 bases, and 20 bases separated the two germline ends. The germline V gene has CDR1 SGHTA and CDR2 FQGNSA. The CDR3 is 18 residues long. The CDR3 loop reads CASSPGGWWGSSYNEQFF. In nucleotides, the CDR3 is TGTGCCAGCAGCCCAGGAGGGTGGTGGGGGAGCTCCTACAATGAGCAGTTCTTC.

The chain combines TRBV3-1 (or the pseudogene TRBV3-2) with TRBJ1-1; D is possibly TRBD1 (5 bases). The CDR3 extends over 13 amino acids. Trimming shortened V by 1 base and J by 7 bases, and 10 bases separated the two germline ends. From germline, CDR1 is LGHDT and CDR2 YNNKEL (reference sequence). The CDR3 loop is CASSQGREVEAFF. CDR3 sequence (DNA): TGTGCCAGCAGCCAAGGCAGGGAGGTTGAAGCTTTCTTT.

V gene TRBV20-1 combines with J gene TRBJ1-4; TRBD1 is a possible D gene (5 bases). The CDR3 covers 14 residues. The V end lost 3 bases, the J end lost 2 bases, and 10 bases lay between the germline ends. The germline CDR1 and CDR2 sequences are DFQATT and SNEGSKA (reference sequence). This chain's CDR3 is CSASGGLTNEKLFF. CDR3 sequence (DNA): TGCAGTGCTAGTGGGGGACTGACTAATGAAAAACTGTTTTTT.

V usage is TRBV9 and J usage is TRBJ2-1; 7 bases are a match to TRBD1. Germline-derived CDR1 and CDR2 are SGDLS and YYNGEE. CDR3 length: 15 amino acids. V dropped 3 bases and J dropped 3; count of bases not matched to a gene: 6. DNA of the CDR3: TGTGCCAGCAGCGGACAGGGTCCCCTCTACAATGAGCAGTTCTTC. Protein product: CASSGQGPLYNEQFF.

The CDR3 spells CASSQAGTSGRNEQFF. Written as DNA, the CDR3 is TGTGCCAGCAGCCAAGCCGGGACTAGCGGGAGGAATGAGCAGTTCTTC. The chain links TRBV14 to TRBJ2-1; 15 bases are shared with TRBD2. The CDR3 sequence is 16 residues long. Germline V gene data show CDR1 as SGHDN and CDR2 as FVKESK. J was trimmed by 7 bases and V by 1 base; bases with no gene match: 2.

The chain employs TRBV5-8 and TRBJ1-2, with 10 nucleotides matching TRBD1. Trimming removed 3 bases from V and 5 bases from J; junction bases left unmatched: 10. Germline loops: CDR1 SGHTS, CDR2 YDEGEE. The CDR3 is made up of 16 amino acids. The DNA for the CDR3 is TGTGCCAGCAGCTCTCTCGACAGGGGGCCTATTTATGGCTACACCTTC. It encodes CASSSLDRGPIYGYTF.

The genes are TRBV19 and TRBJ1-5; 9 bases map to TRBD1. In germline, CDR1 is LNHDA, CDR2 SQIVND (reference sequence). Trimming at V came to 4 bases and at J to 7 bases, leaving 8 bases not matched to a gene. CDR3 length: 15 amino acids. In DNA form, the CDR3 reads TGTGCCAGTAGTACATCGGGACAGGGAAAGCAGCCCCAGCATTTT. Translating gives CASSTSGQGKQPQHF.

V is TRBV19 and J is TRBJ1-2, with 10 bases fitting TRBD1. CDR3 length equals 15 residues. The germline gives CDR1 LNHDA, CDR2 SQIVND (reference sequence). The V gene end was trimmed by 2 bases and the J gene end by 8 bases; junction bases not matched to a gene: 8. The CDR3 DNA follows: TGTGCCAGTAGTATACAACCGGGACAGGGGACGGGCTACACCTTC. This translates into CASSIQPGQGTGYTF.

The chain is built from TRBV19 and TRBJ2-3; D gene ambiguous. There are 13 residues in the CDR3. Germline V lookup: CDR1 LNHDA, CDR2 SQIVND (reference sequence). V dropped 10 bases and J dropped 0 bases, with 11 bases sitting between them. The CDR3 nucleotides read TGTGCCACCTCTCCCGGGAGCACAGATACGCAGTATTTT. Translated, it gives CATSPGSTDTQYF.

As to this clone: The sample has other DNA sequences that encode this CDR3 too. The rearrangement joins TRBV5-1 to TRBJ2-7, with D perhaps matching TRBD1 (6 bases). In germline, CDR1 is SGHRS, CDR2 YFSETQ. The CDR3 spans 12 residues. The V gene lost 5 bases and the J gene lost 4 bases, with 10 bases spanning the gap. The DNA for the CDR3 is TGCGCCAGCAGTTCGACAGGTTACGAGCAGTACTTC. It encodes CASSSTGYEQYF.

There are a few counts of this clone. Here the CDR3 reads CASSEVSGEGGYTF. Written as DNA, the CDR3 is TGTGCCAGCAGTGAAGTTTCCGGGGAAGGAGGCTACACCTTC. The chain recombines TRBV2 with TRBJ1-2; D is undetermined. CDR3 length: 14 amino acids. Germline loops: CDR1 SNHLY, CDR2 FYNNEI. V was trimmed by 1 base and J by 8 bases, leaving 14 bases between them.

This sequence joins TRBV27 and TRBJ1-2; no firm D call. V was clipped by 5 bases and J by 2 bases, with 12 bases between them. The CDR3 length is 14 residues. The V gene's germline CDR1 is MNHEY and CDR2 SMNVEV (reference sequence). The CDR3 sequence: CASSPRHENYGYTF. In nucleotides, the CDR3 is TGTGCCAGCAGTCCGCGACATGAGAACTATGGCTACACCTTC.

The chain uses TRBV6-5 and TRBJ2-1; 7 bases agree with TRBD1. V gave up 5 bases and J gave up 12 bases; unmatched junction bases: 16. The CDR3 has 15 amino acids. CDR1 MNHEY and CDR2 SVGAGI come from the germline V gene. The CDR3 protein is CASSISRDRERGQFF. CDR3 sequence (DNA): TGTGCCAGCAGTATAAGCCGGGACAGAGAAAGGGGGCAGTTCTTC.

This clone is a singleton in its sample. V usage is TRBV9 and J usage is TRBJ2-5, with 14 bases lining up with TRBD2. The trim removed 3 bases at V and 2 bases at J, leaving 3 bases unmatched. Germline V CDR1 and CDR2: SGDLS, YYNGEE. This CDR3 comprises 16 residues. This chain's CDR3 is CASSGLAGGVQETQYF. DNA of the CDR3: TGTGCCAGCAGCGGACTAGCGGGAGGGGTACAAGAGACCCAGTACTTC.

The rearrangement links TRBV2 to TRBJ1-1; 7 nucleotides agree with TRBD1. This CDR3 spans 15 amino acids. Per the germline V gene, CDR1 is SNHLY and CDR2 is FYNNEI. With V trimmed by 2 bases and J by 2 bases, 5 bases remained unmatched. The CDR3 bases are TGTGCCAGCAGTGAAAGGACAGGCAAAAACACTGAAGCTTTCTTT. Translating it yields CASSERTGKNTEAFF.

The rearrangement joins TRBV19 to TRBJ2-7; the match to TRBD1 covers 9 bases. The CDR3 covers 12 residues. CDR1 LNHDA and CDR2 SQIVND come from the germline V gene (reference sequence). V gave up 9 bases and J gave up 5 bases; unmatched junction bases: 5. CDR3 DNA: TGTGCCAGCCGGGACAGGGCCAACGAGCAGTACTTC. Amino acid sequence: CASRDRANEQYF.

This clone was observed a handful of times. The rearrangement uses TRBV18 and TRBJ2-7; D gene ambiguous. Germline values: CDR1 KGHSH, CDR2 LQKENI. The V gene lost 8 bases and the J gene lost 0 bases, with 8 bases spanning the gap. This CDR3 spans 12 amino acids. In DNA form, the CDR3 reads TGTGCCAGCGTCGACATCTCCTACGAGCAGTACTTC. Its protein is CASVDISYEQYF.

The chain recombines TRBV15 with TRBJ1-5; no reliable D call. Deletions cut 1 base from V and 2 bases from J, with 3 bases between. CDR3 length equals 13 residues. The V gene's germline CDR1 is LNHNV and CDR2 YYDKDF (reference sequence). In DNA, the CDR3 is TGTGCCACCAGCAGAGTAGGCAATCAGCCCCAGCATTTT. Its translation: CATSRVGNQPQHF.